Listed here are 19 T cell receptor beta chains from one sample, sequenced in a study of T cell changes during pregnancy in multiple sclerosis (dated 2019 in TCRdb). Libraries were constructed by the immunoSEQ multiplex PCR assay. TCRdb re-hosts the immuneACCESS table, in-frame sequences only. Its copies lack some clones; in the studies checked, an unresolved V gene accounts for under half of them, and the cause for the rest is not known. The table for this sample lists some 59,000 clones; roughly 93% of them were counted only once. 1.3% of the sample goes to the ten largest clones. The material sequenced was peripheral blood, taken in the second trimester of pregnancy. The receptors here all came from a female donor with multiple sclerosis, enrolled in a pregnancy study.

In its sample, this clone was seen once. The rearrangement links TRBV15 to TRBJ1-6; D not certain. This CDR3 is built from 12 residues. Germline-derived CDR1 and CDR2 are LNHNV and YYDKDF (reference sequence). The ends were cut back, 2 bases at V and 13 bases at J, with 9 bases in the middle. The CDR3 nucleotides read TGTGCCACCAGCAGACTAAATGCTCCCCTCCACTTT. Translated: CATSRLNAPLHF. Full variable domain (outside the CDR3, taken from reference TRBV15 and TRBJ1-6): DAMVIQNPRYQVTQFGKPVTLSCSQTLNHNVMYWYQQKSSQAPKLLFHYYDKDFNNEADTPDNFQSRRPNTSFCFLDIRSPGLGDTAMYLCATSRLNAPLHFGNGTRLTVT.

The genes are TRBV10-3 and TRBJ1-1; D unresolved. The CDR3 has 14 amino acids. Germline V CDR1 and CDR2: ENHRY, SYGVKD. V shed 5 bases and J shed 4 bases, with 14 bases lying between them. CDR3: CAISREAMLTEAFF. The CDR3 nucleotides are TGTGCCATCAGTCGTGAGGCCATGCTCACTGAAGCTTTCTTT.

This clone was seen just once. The J gene is TRBJ1-6, the V gene TRBV9; D gene uncertain. V gave up 3 bases and J gave up 4 bases, with 11 bases separating them. This CDR3 comprises 15 residues. CDR1 is SGDLS and CDR2 is YYNGEE in the germline V gene. CDR3 sequence reads: CASSADIDYNSPLHF. CDR3 DNA: TGTGCCAGCAGCGCCGACATAGATTATAATTCACCCCTCCACTTT.

This clone appeared once. The rearrangement uses TRBV6-4 and TRBJ2-7, with a weak D call TRBD1 (6 bases). The germline gives CDR1 MRHNA, CDR2 SNTAGT. The CDR3 totals 14 residues. The V gene lost 7 bases and the J gene lost 0 bases, with 13 bases spanning the gap. The DNA of the CDR3 is TGTGCCAGCAAATGGACAGCATCCTCCTACGAGCAGTACTTC. Amino acid sequence: CASKWTASSYEQYF.

The CDR3 loop reads CASSVQGTGFNEQFF. CDR3 sequence (DNA): TGTGCCAGCAGCGTACAGGGGACAGGGTTCAATGAGCAGTTCTTC. The gene calls are TRBV9 and TRBJ2-1, with 9 bases matching TRBD1. Germline CDR1 is SGDLS and CDR2 is YYNGEE. There are 15 residues in the CDR3. Trimming removed 1 base from V and 6 bases from J; junction bases left unmatched: 5.

The J gene is TRBJ1-2, the V gene TRBV6-4; 8 bases are shared with TRBD1. The junction had 8 bases not matched to a gene; V was cut back by 0 bases and J by 8 bases. Germline V gene data show CDR1 as MRHNA and CDR2 as SNTAGT. CDR3 length: 15 amino acids. The CDR3 nucleotides are TGTGCCAGCAGTGACTCGCACGGGACAGGTCACGGCTACACCTTC. Residues: CASSDSHGTGHGYTF.

The rearrangement links TRBV5-6 to TRBJ2-5; the D gene is possibly TRBD2 (7 bases). CDR1 and CDR2 from the germline V gene are SGHDT and YYEEEE. The CDR3 sequence is 15 residues long. V was pared by 4 bases and J by 4 bases, with 17 bases between. CDR3 loop: CASSAVGGAGETQYF. The DNA for the CDR3 is TGTGCCAGCAGCGCAGTGGGGGGGGCAGGAGAGACCCAGTACTTC.

V and J are TRBV21-1 and TRBJ2-7; the D call in the table, TRBD2, was not verified against the DNA. TRBV21-1 is a recognized pseudogene. The CDR3 is made up of 14 amino acids. The CDR3 spells CASSKGLARYEQYF. CDR3 DNA: TGTGCCAGCAGCAAGGGACTAGCTCGCTACGAGCAGTACTTC.

This rearrangement joins TRBV5-4 to TRBJ2-3; D is ambiguous. V shed 4 bases and J shed 5 bases, with 8 bases lying between them. CDR1 is SGHNT, CDR2 YYREEE, per germline (reference sequence). This CDR3 spans 12 amino acids. CDR3 region: CASSPLRDTQYF. The CDR3 region has the DNA TGTGCCAGCAGCCCCCTTAGAGATACGCAGTATTTT.

The chain is built from TRBV11-2 and TRBJ2-7; no definite D call. CDR1 is SGHAT, CDR2 FQNNGV, per germline. The CDR3 extends over 12 amino acids. V lost 3 bases and J lost 6, with 9 bases in between. The CDR3 region has the DNA TGTGCCAGCAGCTTCTCCGGCGGCGAGCAGTACTTC. This codes for CASSFSGGEQYF.

The rearrangement links TRBV5-6 to TRBJ1-2, with TRBD1 matching over 11 bases. After removal of 4 bases from V and 8 bases from J, the junction contained 4 bases not matched to a gene. Germline CDR1 and CDR2: SGHDT and YYEEEE. The CDR3 is 13 amino acids. The CDR3 is CASSPRTGGGYTF. CDR3 bases: TGTGCCAGCAGCCCTAGGACAGGGGGCGGCTACACCTTC.

The chain has TRBV30 and TRBJ1-2; D unclear. There are 12 residues in the CDR3. Germline values: CDR1 GTSNPN, CDR2 SVGIG (reference sequence). The V end was cut by 3 bases, the J end by 6 bases, with 11 bases between. The CDR3 here is CAWRVTADGYTF. CDR3 DNA sequence: TGTGCCTGGAGGGTGACCGCGGATGGCTACACCTTC.

V is TRBV5-4 and J is TRBJ2-1, with TRBD2 matching 11 bases. CDR3 length: 14 amino acids. With 4 bases clipped from V and 6 bases from J, the junction kept 3 bases outside the gene matches. CDR1 is SGHNT, CDR2 YYREEE, per germline (reference sequence). CDR3 nucleotide sequence: TGTGCCAGCAGCCCTAGCGGGGGGATCAATGAGCAGTTCTTC. It is translated as CASSPSGGINEQFF.

This chain uses TRBV11-3 with TRBJ2-2, with 7 bases identical to TRBD2. CDR1 is SGHNT and CDR2 is YENEEA in the germline V gene. J gave up 0 bases and V 5 bases, and 3 bases lay outside the gene matches. This CDR3 spans 15 amino acids. Here the CDR3 reads CASSPGLANTGELFF. For the CDR3, the DNA is TGTGCCAGCAGCCCCGGACTAGCGAACACCGGGGAGCTGTTTTTT.

The chain links TRBV13 to TRBJ1-2; D gene ambiguous. CDR1 is PRHDT and CDR2 is FYEKMQ in the germline V gene (reference sequence). Trimming stripped 0 bases from V and 4 bases from J, with 9 bases between. CDR3 length: 14 amino acids. This CDR3 reads CASSLGAGGYGYTF. The DNA for the CDR3 is TGTGCCAGCAGCTTAGGCGCGGGAGGCTATGGCTACACCTTC.

The genes are TRBV28 and TRBJ1-1; 9 bases align to TRBD1. With V trimmed by 3 bases and J by 1 base, 6 bases remained unmatched. Per germline, CDR1 MDHEN and CDR2 SYDVKM. This CDR3 spans 16 amino acids. The CDR3 region has the DNA TGTGCCAGCAGTTTCCTGACAGGGGGAAGGAACACTGAAGCTTTCTTT. Its translation: CASSFLTGGRNTEAFF.

V and J are TRBV14 and TRBJ2-1; weak D call: TRBD2 (6 bases). The CDR3 spans 16 residues. The germline gives CDR1 SGHDN, CDR2 FVKESK. V was clipped by 1 base and J by 0 bases, with 10 bases between them. The CDR3 sequence is CASSQVGGVSYNEQFF. CDR3 nucleotide sequence: TGTGCCAGCAGCCAAGTAGGAGGGGTCTCCTACAATGAGCAGTTCTTC.

The chain uses TRBV6-5 and TRBJ2-7, with D possibly TRBD2 on 6 matching bases. Trimming removed 0 bases from V and 4 bases from J, with 13 bases in between. Germline V lookup: CDR1 MNHEY, CDR2 SVGAGI. The CDR3 contains 15 residues. DNA of the CDR3: TGTGCCAGCAGTTACTCCCCCAGCGGGTTGTACGAGCAGTACTTC. Translating gives CASSYSPSGLYEQYF.

CDR3 sequence reads: CAISPGTGGNQPQHF. The CDR3 DNA reads as TGTGCCATCAGCCCCGGGACAGGGGGCAATCAGCCCCAGCATTTT. The chain couples TRBV10-3 to TRBJ1-5; 10 bases match TRBD1. The CDR3 is 15 residues long. V lost 6 bases and J lost 2; bases outside the gene matches: 4. Looked up from germline, CDR1 is ENHRY and CDR2 is SYGVKD.